These T cell receptor beta chains were read from a single sample in a study of blood T cells in healthy people across ages. MiXCR, applied by TCRdb to the 5' RACE reads, yields one record per CDR3 protein. The top ten hold roughly 6.3% of the sample, which has about 1.4 million distinct CDR3 sequences, almost 60% seen once. The source material was blood. Receptors originate from a young man in good health. The CDR3 runs from the conserved cysteine through the conserved F or W. The D gene is left open where the match is weak. Only some rows state a clone size, as once, few, many or a class for expanded clones.

.,TRBD1,TRBV6-2/TRBV6-3,TRBJ1-2,TGTGCCAGCAGTTACACAGGGGCGCAAAGAGGAGGCTACACCTTC,CASSYTGAQRGGYTF
.,TRBD1,TRBV5-1,TRBJ2-1,TGCGCCAGCAGCTTCGGGACAGAGAGCTCCTACAATGAGCAGTTCTTC,CASSFGTESSYNEQFF
.,TRBD2,TRBV6-2/TRBV6-3,TRBJ2-7,TGTGCCAGCAGTTACGTTGCCAGCGGGGAATCCTACGAGCAGTACTTC,CASSYVASGESYEQYF
.,.,TRBV7-6,TRBJ2-5,TGTGCCAGCAGCTTCCCTTGGGCGCCAGAACAACAAGAGACCCAGTACTTC,CASSFPWAPEQQETQYF
few,TRBD1,TRBV6-1,TRBJ1-2,TGTGCCAGCAGGACCACAGGGGACTATGGCTACACCTTC,CASRTTGDYGYTF
.,.,TRBV15,TRBJ2-1,TGTGCCACCAGCAGATCGGGGACCTACAATGAGCAGTTCTTC,CATSRSGTYNEQFF
.,.,TRBV14,TRBJ2-3,TGTGCCAGCAGCCCCCCGGGACAGCAGTATTTT,CASSPPGQQYF
.,TRBD2,TRBV6-6,TRBJ2-3,TGTGCCAGCAGTTCCATTAGGCGGGAGACGACAGATACGCAGTATTTT,CASSSIRRETTDTQYF
.,TRBD1,TRBV20-1,TRBJ1-2,TGCAGTGCTGTTCAGGGGGGCAACTATGGCTACACCTTC,CSAVQGGNYGYTF
.,TRBD1,TRBV3-1,TRBJ1-5,TGTGCCAGCAGCCAAGACGGACAGGGGGCCCATCAGCCCCAGCATTTT,CASSQDGQGAHQPQHF
.,.,TRBV7-2,TRBJ1-1,TGTGCCAGCAGCTTAGGCAGGATCGGGGCTTTCTTT,CASSLGRIGAFF
few,.,TRBV20-1,TRBJ2-7,TGCAGTGCTGCTACCGGGACCTACTACGAGCAGTACTTC,CSAATGTYYEQYF
.,.,TRBV10-2,TRBJ1-5,TGCGCCAGCAGTGACGGGAGGGATGGTTGTTTTTTTTACGGAAGGGACACGGTCTATCAGCCCCAGCATTTT,CASSDGRDGCFFYGRDTVYQPQHF
few,.,TRBV25-1,TRBJ2-2,TGTGCCAGCGAGATGAACTACGGGGAGCTGTTTTTT,CASEMNYGELFF
many,.,TRBV2,TRBJ2-7,TGTGCCAGCAGGGAACAGGGACACTTCTCCTACGAGCAGTACTTC,CASREQGHFSYEQYF
once,.,TRBV12-3/TRBV12-4,TRBJ1-4,TGTGCCAGCACTCGACAGACATTTGCAACTAATGAAAAACTGTTTTTT,CASTRQTFATNEKLFF
.,TRBD1,TRBV3-1,TRBJ1-2,TGTGCCAGCAGCCAACGCGCAGGGGGCGCTTCCCTTGGCTACACCTTC,CASSQRAGGASLGYTF
few,TRBD1,TRBV29-1,TRBJ2-7,TGCAGCGGAAGGACAGGGGGAACCTACGAGCAGTACTTC,CSGRTGGTYEQYF
.,.,TRBV4-2,TRBJ1-2,TGTGCCAGCAGCCACTCGGGACCCCGCGATGGCTACACCTTC,CASSHSGPRDGYTF
few,.,TRBV20-1,TRBJ2-5,TGCAGTGCTAGAGATCCTATACAAGAGACCCAGTACTTC,CSARDPIQETQYF
.,TRBD2,TRBV27,TRBJ2-1,TGTGCCAGCAGAGTGCTAGCGGGATACAATGAGCAGTTCTTC,CASRVLAGYNEQFF
.,.,TRBV11-2,TRBJ2-1,TGTGCCAGCAGCCCCCCTGGGGAGCAGTTCTTC,CASSPPGEQFF
.,.,TRBV9,TRBJ2-7,TGTGCCAGCAGCCTCGAGGATCCTTACGAGCAGTACTTC,CASSLEDPYEQYF
.,.,TRBV12-3/TRBV12-4,TRBJ1-1,TGTGCCAGCAGTTTAATCCAAGGACTGAACACTGAAGCTTTCTTT,CASSLIQGLNTEAFF
.,.,TRBV7-2,TRBJ1-1,TGTGCCAGCAGCTTAGCGAACATGAACACTGAAGCTTTCTTT,CASSLANMNTEAFF
many,TRBD1,TRBV25-1,TRBJ2-6,TGTGCCAGCAGTGAATCCCGGGACAGGGCTAGCTCTGGGGCCAACGTCCTGACTTTC,CASSESRDRASSGANVLTF
.,.,TRBV6-5,TRBJ1-1,TGTGCCAGCAGTTCGCAGGGCCAGGGAGGGACTGAAGCTTTCTTT,CASSSQGQGGTEAFF
few,.,TRBV25-1,TRBJ1-1,TGTGCCAGCAGTGGGAGGGGAGGTGAAGCTTTCTTT,CASSGRGGEAFF